Shown below are 26 T cell receptor beta chains from a single sample sequenced in a study of long-term antiretroviral therapy in people with HIV. At survey level, the immunoSEQ assay was run in its v3.0 version. Sequenced by immunoSEQ multiplex PCR; TCRdb stores in-frame clones only, minus some. The sample lists about 25,000 clones; about 86% were seen once. Material: unsorted PBMCs, obtained 1.2 years after starting antiretroviral therapy. Receptors were obtained from a middle-aged man with HIV.

The rearrangement joins TRBV4-1 to TRBJ1-6; 10 nucleotides match TRBD1. This CDR3 has 15 amino acids. From germline, CDR1 is MGHRA and CDR2 YSYEKL. The V gene end was trimmed by 1 base and the J gene end by 8 bases; junction bases not matched to a gene: 2. The CDR3 nucleotides read TGCGCCAGCAGCCAAGCGACAGGGGGCTATTCACCCCTCCACTTT. Its protein product is CASSQATGGYSPLHF.

The gene calls are TRBV6-5 and TRBJ2-7, with 8 bases identical to TRBD1. The germline V gene encodes CDR1 MNHEY and CDR2 SVGAGI. This CDR3 spans 14 amino acids. The ends lost 4 bases at V and 2 bases at J; junction bases unmatched: 4. The CDR3 DNA sequence: TGTGCCAGCAGTTTGACAGGGGATGCCTACGAGCAGTACTTC. Protein sequence: CASSLTGDAYEQYF.

The chain links TRBV10-1 to TRBJ1-3; D is uncertain. The V gene lost 0 bases and the J gene lost 0 bases, with 6 bases spanning the gap. The CDR3 runs to 15 residues. The germline V gene has CDR1 WNHNN and CDR2 SYGVQD (reference sequence). The CDR3 nucleotides read TGCGCCAGCAGTGAGTCGGCAGGCTCTGGAAACACCATATATTTT. Translating gives CASSESAGSGNTIYF.

This clone was observed a single time. The rearrangement links TRBV5-5 to TRBJ1-1; D might be TRBD1 (6 bases). Germline CDR1 and CDR2: SGHKS and YYEKEE (reference sequence). V dropped 4 bases and J dropped 0 bases, with 13 bases sitting between them. The CDR3 has 15 amino acids. CDR3 loop: CASSVSGGLNTEAFF. CDR3 DNA: TGTGCCAGCAGCGTCAGCGGGGGCTTGAACACTGAAGCTTTCTTT.

The chain uses TRBV4-1 and TRBJ2-7, with D hard to call. This CDR3 has 15 residues. Germline CDR1 and CDR2: MGHRA and YSYEKL. V was cut by 0 bases and J by 0 bases, with 9 bases left in between. CDR3 in amino acids: CASSQEGRRSYEQYF. CDR3 in DNA: TGCGCCAGCAGCCAAGAGGGCAGGCGCTCCTACGAGCAGTACTTC.

The J gene is TRBJ2-1, the V gene TRBV28, with 13 bases fitting TRBD2. From germline, CDR1 is MDHEN and CDR2 SYDVKM. V gave up 7 bases and J gave up 7 bases; unmatched junction bases: 4. CDR3 length: 14 residues. CDR3 DNA: TGTGCCAGCATCCGACTAGCGGGGGGTAATGAGCAGTTCTTC. Translating gives CASIRLAGGNEQFF.

The chain is built from TRBV9 and TRBJ2-3; D is perhaps TRBD2 (6 bases). V shed 2 bases and J shed 4 bases, with 14 bases lying between them. The CDR3 consists of 15 residues. CDR1 and CDR2 (germline): SGDLS, YYNGEE. In nucleotides, the CDR3 is TGTGCCAGCAGCGTGTCCGTCGGGGGTGCAGATACGCAGTATTTT. Residues: CASSVSVGGADTQYF.

The V and J genes are TRBV29-1 and TRBJ1-4; D might be TRBD1 (5 bases). This CDR3 has 14 amino acids. Germline V gene sequence: CDR1 SQVTM, CDR2 ANQGSEA. Trimming removed 3 bases at V and 4 bases at J, with 12 bases between. CDR3 sequence: CSVEVQGLNEKLFF. The CDR3 DNA reads TGCAGCGTTGAGGTGCAGGGCCTTAATGAAAAACTGTTTTTT.

This clone appeared a few times. The rearrangement joins TRBV5-4 to TRBJ2-7; 9 bases are a match to TRBD2. In germline, CDR1 is SGHNT, CDR2 YYREEE (reference sequence). The junction had 7 bases not matched to a gene; V was cut back by 4 bases and J by 5 bases. CDR3 length: 14 amino acids. The CDR3 DNA follows: TGTGCCAGCAGCACGGGACTAGCAATCGACGAGCAGTACTTC. Amino acids: CASSTGLAIDEQYF. Combining the CDR3 with reference TRBV5-4 and TRBJ2-7 gives the whole variable domain ETGVTQSPTHLIKTRGQQVTLRCSSQSGHNTVSWYQQALGQGPQFIFQYYREEENGRGNFPPRFSGLQFPNYSSELNVNALELDDSALYLCASSTGLAIDEQYFGPGTRLTVT.

This clone was recorded a few times. J is TRBJ1-2 and V is TRBV19; the D gene is possibly TRBD1 (5 bases). Trimming pared 5 bases from V and 10 bases from J, leaving 14 bases between. The CDR3 spans 12 residues. Germline loops: CDR1 LNHDA, CDR2 SQIVND (reference sequence). CDR3 protein: CASSLAGTDYTF. CDR3 bases: TGTGCCAGTAGTTTGGCGGGGACCGACTACACCTTC.

The chain is built from TRBV10-3 and TRBJ1-5; no reliable D call. Trimming shortened V by 6 bases and J by 7 bases, and 16 bases separated the two germline ends. CDR1 and CDR2 from the germline V gene are ENHRY and SYGVKD. CDR3 size: 14 residues. The CDR3 protein is CAIRSPSVDQPQHF. The CDR3 bases are TGTGCCATCAGATCCCCCTCCGTAGACCAGCCCCAGCATTTT.

DNA for the CDR3: TGTGCCAGCTGCCAGGGGAGAGTTAACTATGGCTACACCTTC. Its protein is CASCQGRVNYGYTF. The V call is TRBV6-1, the J call TRBJ1-2, with TRBD1 as a possible D gene (6 bases). CDR3 size: 14 residues. Trimming shortened V by 8 bases and J by 1 base, and 14 bases separated the two germline ends. CDR1 is MNHNS and CDR2 is SASEGT in the germline V gene.

V usage is TRBV27 and J usage is TRBJ1-5; TRBD1 is a possible D gene (5 bases). Trimming pared 6 bases from V and 5 bases from J, leaving 8 bases between. In germline, CDR1 is MNHEY, CDR2 SMNVEV (reference sequence). The CDR3 extends over 12 amino acids. The CDR3 DNA follows: TGTGCCAGCAGGGGGCCTTATCAGCCCCAGCATTTT. Residues: CASRGPYQPQHF.

V is TRBV6-1 and J is TRBJ2-7; D perhaps matches TRBD1 (6 bases). Trimming shortened V by 5 bases and J by 2 bases, and 13 bases separated the two germline ends. Germline CDR1 and CDR2: MNHNS and SASEGT. CDR3 length equals 14 residues. CDR3 sequence reads: CASSSTGQTYEQYF. CDR3 sequence (DNA): TGTGCCAGCAGTTCTACGGGACAAACCTACGAGCAGTACTTC.

The chain has TRBV4-1 and TRBJ2-5, with D possibly matching TRBD1 (6 bases). The length of the CDR3 is 15 residues. V was trimmed by 2 bases and J by 5 bases, leaving 15 bases between them. The germline gives CDR1 MGHRA, CDR2 YSYEKL. Written as DNA, the CDR3 is TGCGCCAGCAGCCAATCTCGAGGGGGTGGGGAGACCCAGTACTTC. This sequence encodes CASSQSRGGGETQYF.

The V call is TRBV7-9, the J call TRBJ2-3; D not resolved. Germline V gives CDR1 SEHNR, CDR2 FQNEAQ (reference sequence). The CDR3 is 17 residues long. Trimming shortened V by 2 bases and J by 0 bases, and 15 bases separated the two germline ends. As DNA, the CDR3 is TGTGCCAGCAGCTTAAGAACACGGACGGGCAGCACAGATACGCAGTATTTT. Translated: CASSLRTRTGSTDTQYF.

This rearrangement joins TRBV5-1 to TRBJ2-7; D is ambiguous. CDR3 length equals 14 residues. Trimming took off 4 bases at V and 3 bases at J, with 14 bases between the two ends. Per germline, CDR1 SGHRS and CDR2 YFSETQ. CDR3 sequence: CASSLGRSVYEQYF. CDR3 coding DNA: TGCGCCAGCAGCCTAGGACGGTCAGTCTACGAGCAGTACTTC.

The chain recombines TRBV28 with TRBJ2-7; D is ambiguous. The CDR3 extends over 14 amino acids. The V end was cut by 2 bases, the J end by 3 bases, with 11 bases between. The germline V gene encodes CDR1 MDHEN and CDR2 SYDVKM. This CDR3 reads CASSLDGLFYEQYF. DNA of the CDR3: TGTGCCAGCAGTTTAGATGGTCTATTCTACGAGCAGTACTTC.

This chain links TRBV6-5 with TRBJ2-7; no definite D call. CDR1 and CDR2 from the germline V gene are MNHEY and SVGAGI. The CDR3 runs to 14 residues. Between the trimmed V and J ends, which lost 0 bases and 4 bases, there was a span of 10 bases. The DNA of the CDR3 is TGTGCCAGCAGTTACTCCGGTGTAGGGTACGAGCAGTACTTC. It translates to CASSYSGVGYEQYF.

This chain joins TRBV19 and TRBJ1-6, with 8 positions matching TRBD1. CDR3 length: 16 amino acids. Germline V CDR1 and CDR2: LNHDA, SQIVND (reference sequence). V lost 7 bases and J lost 1; bases outside the gene matches: 6. Here the CDR3 reads CASTDRGRSYNSPLHF. The CDR3, as DNA: TGTGCCAGTACCGACAGGGGTCGGTCCTATAATTCACCCCTCCACTTT.

The CDR3 coding sequence is TGTGCCAGCTCAAAAGACGTTACAGTCAACACTGAAGCTTTCTTT. Protein: CASSKDVTVNTEAFF. This chain uses TRBV18 with TRBJ1-1; D gene ambiguous. The CDR3 runs 15 residues. The germline gives CDR1 KGHSH, CDR2 LQKENI. The V gene lost 5 bases and the J gene lost 2 bases, with 15 bases spanning the gap.

V is TRBV11-2 and J is TRBJ2-5; 12 nucleotides agree with TRBD2. Germline CDR1 reads SGHAT; CDR2 reads FQNNGV. With 5 bases clipped from V and 1 base from J, the junction kept 5 bases outside the gene matches. The CDR3 loop spans 16 amino acids. CDR3 nucleotides: TGTGCCAGCAGCCCCCGACTAGCGGGGGCCCAAGAGACCCAGTACTTC. Encoded protein: CASSPRLAGAQETQYF.

The chain is built from TRBV7-3 and TRBJ1-1; D possibly corresponds to TRBD1 (5 bases). Per the germline V gene, CDR1 is SGHTA and CDR2 is FQGTGA. V dropped 2 bases and J dropped 7 bases, with 23 bases sitting between them. CDR3 size: 17 residues. The chain's CDR3 is CASSLSGDGRVGGEAFF. The CDR3 DNA sequence: TGTGCCAGCAGCTTATCCGGGGACGGACGGGTTGGGGGTGAAGCTTTCTTT.

The chain uses TRBV25-1 and TRBJ2-1; perhaps TRBD2 as D (6 bases). V lost 6 bases and J 0 bases, leaving 15 bases between the germline ends. Germline V lookup: CDR1 MGHDK, CDR2 SYGVNS. The CDR3 loop spans 16 amino acids. CDR3 sequence (DNA): TGTGCCAGCAGCCGCGGCGGGGTTGGCTCCTACAATGAGCAGTTCTTC. As protein: CASSRGGVGSYNEQFF.

The chain combines TRBV6-5 with TRBJ1-2, with D unresolved. The CDR3 sequence is 13 residues long. CDR1 and CDR2 (germline): MNHEY, SVGAGI. Trimming shortened V by 2 bases and J by 5 bases, and 9 bases separated the two germline ends. CDR3 in amino acids: CASSYVGSYGYTF. CDR3 bases: TGTGCCAGCAGTTACGTGGGGTCTTATGGCTACACCTTC.

Regarding this clone: Other DNA sequences in the sample encode the same CDR3. The chain has TRBV9 and TRBJ1-4; TRBD1 is a possible D gene (5 bases). The V gene's germline CDR1 is SGDLS and CDR2 YYNGEE. The CDR3 runs 14 residues. Deletions cut 1 base from V and 5 bases from J, with 9 bases between. In DNA form, the CDR3 reads TGTGCCAGCAGCGTACCAGGGCCGAATGAAAAACTGTTTTTT. Protein: CASSVPGPNEKLFF. Combining the CDR3 with reference TRBV9 and TRBJ1-4 gives the whole variable domain DSGVTQTPKHLITATGQRVTLRCSPRSGDLSVYWYQQSLDQGLQFLIQYYNGEERAKGNILERFSAQQFPDLHSELNLSSLELGDSALYFCASSVPGPNEKLFFGSGTQLSVL.